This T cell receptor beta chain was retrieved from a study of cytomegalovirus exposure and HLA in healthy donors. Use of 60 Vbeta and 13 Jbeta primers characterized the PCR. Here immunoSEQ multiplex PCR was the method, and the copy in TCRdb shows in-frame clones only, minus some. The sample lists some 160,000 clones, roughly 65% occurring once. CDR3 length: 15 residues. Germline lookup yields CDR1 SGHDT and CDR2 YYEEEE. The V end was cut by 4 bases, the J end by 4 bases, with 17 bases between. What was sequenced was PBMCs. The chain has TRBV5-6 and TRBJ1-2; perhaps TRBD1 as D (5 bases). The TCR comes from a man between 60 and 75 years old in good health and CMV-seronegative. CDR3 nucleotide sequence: TGTGCCAGCAGCCAAATGGAGGGAGGGACCTATGGCTACACCTTC. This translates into CASSQMEGGTYGYTF.